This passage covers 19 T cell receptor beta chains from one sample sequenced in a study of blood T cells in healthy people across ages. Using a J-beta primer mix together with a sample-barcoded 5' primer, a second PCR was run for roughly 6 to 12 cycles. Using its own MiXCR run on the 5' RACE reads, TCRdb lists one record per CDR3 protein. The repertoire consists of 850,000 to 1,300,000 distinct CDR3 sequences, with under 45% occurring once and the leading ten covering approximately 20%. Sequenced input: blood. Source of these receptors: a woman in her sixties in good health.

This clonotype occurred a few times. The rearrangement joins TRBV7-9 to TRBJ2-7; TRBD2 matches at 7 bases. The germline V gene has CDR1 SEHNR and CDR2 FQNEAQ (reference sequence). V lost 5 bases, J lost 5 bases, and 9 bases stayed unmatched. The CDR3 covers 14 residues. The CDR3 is CASSERLARDEQYF. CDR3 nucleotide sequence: TGTGCCAGCAGCGAAAGACTAGCACGGGACGAGCAGTACTTC.

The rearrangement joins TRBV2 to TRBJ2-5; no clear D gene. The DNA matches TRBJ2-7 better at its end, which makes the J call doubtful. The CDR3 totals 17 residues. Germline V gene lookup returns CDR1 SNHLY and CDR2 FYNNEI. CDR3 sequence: CASSEGRARVAENEQYF. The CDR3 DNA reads TGTGCCAGCAGTGAAGGACGGGCCCGGGTTGCTGAGAACGAGCAGTACTTC.

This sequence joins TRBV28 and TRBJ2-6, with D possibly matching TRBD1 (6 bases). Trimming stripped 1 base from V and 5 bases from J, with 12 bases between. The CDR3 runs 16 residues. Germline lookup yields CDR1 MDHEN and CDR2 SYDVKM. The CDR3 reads CASSLLGALRANVLTF. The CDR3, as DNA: TGTGCCAGCAGTTTATTGGGGGCGCTTAGGGCCAACGTCCTGACTTTC.

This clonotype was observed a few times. CDR3 nucleotide sequence: TGTGCCAGCAGCTTAGACTTAGCGGGAGGGATGGATACGCAGTATTTT. Amino acid sequence: CASSLDLAGGMDTQYF. The chain joins TRBV11-2 to TRBJ2-3, with 11 positions matching TRBD2. After removal of 0 bases from V and 6 bases from J, the junction contained 5 bases not matched to a gene. This CDR3 has 16 residues. Germline V gene data show CDR1 as SGHAT and CDR2 as FQNNGV. Based on the CDR3 plus reference TRBV11-2 and TRBJ2-3, the full variable domain is EAGVAQSPRYKIIEKRQSVAFWCNPISGHATLYWYQQILGQGPKLLIQFQNNGVVDDSQLPKDRFSAERLKGVDSTLKIQPAKLEDSAVYLCASSLDLAGGMDTQYFGPGTRLTVL.

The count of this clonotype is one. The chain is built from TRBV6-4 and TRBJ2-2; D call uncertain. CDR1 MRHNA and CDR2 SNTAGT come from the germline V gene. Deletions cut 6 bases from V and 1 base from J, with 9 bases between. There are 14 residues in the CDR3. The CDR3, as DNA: TGTGCCAGCAGAATTGACTTGAACACCGGGGAGCTGTTTTTT. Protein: CASRIDLNTGELFF.

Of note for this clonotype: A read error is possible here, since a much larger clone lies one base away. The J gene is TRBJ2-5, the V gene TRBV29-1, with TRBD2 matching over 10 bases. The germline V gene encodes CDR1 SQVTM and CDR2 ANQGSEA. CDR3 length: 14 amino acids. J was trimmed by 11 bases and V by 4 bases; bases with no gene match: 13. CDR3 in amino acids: CSVAPRLAGDEQYF. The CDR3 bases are TGCAGCGTTGCGCCCAGGCTAGCGGGAGATGAGCAGTACTTC.

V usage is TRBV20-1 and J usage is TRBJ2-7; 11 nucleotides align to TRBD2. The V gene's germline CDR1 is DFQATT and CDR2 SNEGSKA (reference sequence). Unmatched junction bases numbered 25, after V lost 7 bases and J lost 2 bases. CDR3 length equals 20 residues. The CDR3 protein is CSGYSGLRLAGSLSPYEQYF. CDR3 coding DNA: TGCAGTGGTTACTCAGGCCTTCGACTAGCGGGATCCCTCAGCCCCTACGAGCAGTACTTC.

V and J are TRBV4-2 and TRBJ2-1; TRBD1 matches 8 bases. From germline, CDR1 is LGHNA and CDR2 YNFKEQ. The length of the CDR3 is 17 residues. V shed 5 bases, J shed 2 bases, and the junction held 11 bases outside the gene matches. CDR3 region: CASSTSRGQDAYNEQFF. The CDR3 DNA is TGTGCCAGCAGCACCTCCCGGGGACAGGACGCCTACAATGAGCAGTTCTTC.

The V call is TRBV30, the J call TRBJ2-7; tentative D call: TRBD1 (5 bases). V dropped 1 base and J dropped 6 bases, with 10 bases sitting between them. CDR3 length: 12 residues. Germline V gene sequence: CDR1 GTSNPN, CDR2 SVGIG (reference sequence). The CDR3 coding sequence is TGTGCCTGGAGTGAAGTAGGGGCCGAGCAGTACTTC. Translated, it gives CAWSEVGAEQYF.

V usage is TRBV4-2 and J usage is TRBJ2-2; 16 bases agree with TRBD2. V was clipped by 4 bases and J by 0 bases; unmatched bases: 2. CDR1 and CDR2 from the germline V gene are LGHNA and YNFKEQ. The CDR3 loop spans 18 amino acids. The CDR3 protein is CASSPGLAGGPNTGELFF. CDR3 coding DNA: TGTGCCAGCAGCCCGGGACTAGCGGGAGGGCCGAACACCGGGGAGCTGTTTTTT.

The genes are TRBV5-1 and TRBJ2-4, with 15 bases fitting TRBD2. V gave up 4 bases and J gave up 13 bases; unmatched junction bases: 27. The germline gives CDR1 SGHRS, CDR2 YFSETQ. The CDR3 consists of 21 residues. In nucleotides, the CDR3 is TGCGCCAGCAGCCAAACCCCGGGACAAGGAGGACTAGCGGGAGGGCCTAAGGAGCAGTACTTC. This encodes CASSQTPGQGGLAGGPKEQYF.

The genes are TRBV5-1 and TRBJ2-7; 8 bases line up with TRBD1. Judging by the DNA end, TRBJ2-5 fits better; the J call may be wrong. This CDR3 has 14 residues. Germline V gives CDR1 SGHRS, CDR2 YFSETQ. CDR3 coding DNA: TGCGCCAGCAGACCCCAGGGGGCCGGAGAGACCCAGTACTTC. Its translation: CASRPQGAGETQYF.

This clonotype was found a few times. CDR3 nucleotide sequence: TGTGCCAGCCGAAGACAGGGCGCAGATACGCAGTATTTT. Translating gives CASRRQGADTQYF. V is TRBV12-3 or TRBV12-4 and J is TRBJ2-3; 7 bases map to TRBD1. The CDR3 is made up of 13 amino acids. V dropped 8 bases and J dropped 4; count of bases not matched to a gene: 6.

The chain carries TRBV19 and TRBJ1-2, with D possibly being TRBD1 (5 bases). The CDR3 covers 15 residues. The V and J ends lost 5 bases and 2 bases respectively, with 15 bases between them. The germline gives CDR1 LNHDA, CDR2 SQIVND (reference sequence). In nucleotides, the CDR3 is TGTGCCAGTAGTCGTACAGGCCCCGGCAACTATGGCTACACCTTC. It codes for CASSRTGPGNYGYTF. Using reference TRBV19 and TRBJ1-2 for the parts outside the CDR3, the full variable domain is DGGITQSPKYLFRKEGQNVTLSCEQNLNHDAMYWYRQDPGQGLRLIYYSQIVNDFQKGDIAEGYSVSREKKESFPLTVTSAQKNPTAFYLCASSRTGPGNYGYTFGSGTRLTVV.

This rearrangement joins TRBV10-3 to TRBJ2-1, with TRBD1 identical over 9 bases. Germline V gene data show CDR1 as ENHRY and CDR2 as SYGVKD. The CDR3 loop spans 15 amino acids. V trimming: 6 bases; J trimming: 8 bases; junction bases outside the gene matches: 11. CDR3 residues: CAIRGWDREGDEQFF. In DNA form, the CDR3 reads TGTGCCATCAGGGGCTGGGACAGGGAGGGCGATGAGCAGTTCTTC.

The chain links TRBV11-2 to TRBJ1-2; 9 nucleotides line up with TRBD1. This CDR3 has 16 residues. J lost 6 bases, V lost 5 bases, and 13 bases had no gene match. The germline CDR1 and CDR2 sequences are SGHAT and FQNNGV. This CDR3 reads CASSLGQGLKGDGYTF. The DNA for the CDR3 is TGTGCCAGCAGCCTAGGACAGGGGTTGAAAGGGGATGGCTACACCTTC.

The DNA for the CDR3 is TGTGCCAGCTCACCACTGGAGCGTGGTTACGAGCAGTACTTC. Protein: CASSPLERGYEQYF. J is TRBJ2-4 and V is TRBV18; D unclear. The J call may be incorrect, as the DNA end agrees better with TRBJ2-7. This CDR3 spans 14 amino acids. Per the germline V gene, CDR1 is KGHSH and CDR2 is LQKENI.

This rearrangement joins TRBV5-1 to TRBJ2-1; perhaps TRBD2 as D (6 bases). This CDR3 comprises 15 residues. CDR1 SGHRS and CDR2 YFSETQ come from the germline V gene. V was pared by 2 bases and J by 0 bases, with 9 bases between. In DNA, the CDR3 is TGCGCCAGCAGCTTCGGGAGTCTCTCCTACAATGAGCAGTTCTTC. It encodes CASSFGSLSYNEQFF.

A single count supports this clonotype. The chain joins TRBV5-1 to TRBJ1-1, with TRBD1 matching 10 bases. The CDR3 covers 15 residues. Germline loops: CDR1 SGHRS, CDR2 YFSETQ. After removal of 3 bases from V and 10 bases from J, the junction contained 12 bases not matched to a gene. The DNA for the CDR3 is TGCGCCAGCAGCTCTGGACAGGGGGAGAGATCCCCAGCTTTCTTT. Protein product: CASSSGQGERSPAFF.